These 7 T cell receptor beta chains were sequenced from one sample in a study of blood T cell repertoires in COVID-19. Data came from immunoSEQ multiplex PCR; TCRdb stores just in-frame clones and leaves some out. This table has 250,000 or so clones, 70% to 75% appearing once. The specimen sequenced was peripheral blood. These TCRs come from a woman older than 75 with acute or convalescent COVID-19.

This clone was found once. The CDR3, as DNA: TGTGCCAGCAGCTGGGTGGAGGTACAAGAGACCCAGTACTTC. It encodes CASSWVEVQETQYF. The chain employs TRBV5-6 and TRBJ2-5, with a possible D match to TRBD2 (5 bases). Germline V gene sequence: CDR1 SGHDT, CDR2 YYEEEE. The length of the CDR3 is 14 residues. Trimming took off 3 bases at V and 2 bases at J, with 11 bases between the two ends.

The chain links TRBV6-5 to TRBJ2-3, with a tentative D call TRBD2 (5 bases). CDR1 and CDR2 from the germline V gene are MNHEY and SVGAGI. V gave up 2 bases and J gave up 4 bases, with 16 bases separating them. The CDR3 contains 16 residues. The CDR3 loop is CASSYGSSPRPDTQYF. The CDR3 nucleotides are TGTGCCAGCAGTTACGGGAGCTCCCCGCGGCCAGATACGCAGTATTTT.

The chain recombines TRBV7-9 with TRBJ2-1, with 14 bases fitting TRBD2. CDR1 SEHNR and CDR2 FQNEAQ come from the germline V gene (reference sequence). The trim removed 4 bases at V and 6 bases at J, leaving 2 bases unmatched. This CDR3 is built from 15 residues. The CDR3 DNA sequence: TGTGCCAGCAGCTCGACTAGCGGGGGGGCCAATGAGCAGTTCTTC. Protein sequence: CASSSTSGGANEQFF.

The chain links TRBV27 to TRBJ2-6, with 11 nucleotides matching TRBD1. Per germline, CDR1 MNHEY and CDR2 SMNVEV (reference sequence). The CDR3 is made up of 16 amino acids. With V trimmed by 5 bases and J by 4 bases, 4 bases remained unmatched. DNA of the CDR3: TGTGCCAGCAGTCTGGGACAGGGGGTGGGGGCCAACGTCCTGACTTTC. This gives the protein CASSLGQGVGANVLTF.

CDR3 amino acids: CASSFGQGRTDTQYF. The CDR3 region has the DNA TGTGCCAGCAGTTTCGGGCAGGGGCGCACAGATACGCAGTATTTT. The chain couples TRBV27 to TRBJ2-3, with TRBD1 as a possible D gene (6 bases). Deletions cut 3 bases from V and 1 base from J, with 11 bases between. This CDR3 has 15 residues. Per germline, CDR1 MNHEY and CDR2 SMNVEV (reference sequence).

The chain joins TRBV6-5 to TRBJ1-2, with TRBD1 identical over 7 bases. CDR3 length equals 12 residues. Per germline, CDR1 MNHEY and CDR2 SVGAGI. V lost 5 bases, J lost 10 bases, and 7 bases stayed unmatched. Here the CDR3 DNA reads TGTGCCAGCAGTCCACGGACAGGAACCTACACCTTC. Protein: CASSPRTGTYTF.

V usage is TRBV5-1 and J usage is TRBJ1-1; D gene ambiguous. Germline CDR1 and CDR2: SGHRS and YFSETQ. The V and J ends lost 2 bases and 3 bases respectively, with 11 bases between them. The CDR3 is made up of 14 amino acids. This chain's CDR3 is CASSLGGWDTEAFF. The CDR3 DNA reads TGCGCCAGCAGCTTAGGCGGGTGGGACACTGAAGCTTTCTTT.